This T cell receptor beta chain stems from a study of Ad26.COV2.S vaccination and SARS-CoV-2 variants. The data were produced by immunoSEQ multiplex PCR, yet TCRdb's version contains in-frame clones alone and is incomplete. The sample shows 300,000 to 400,000 clones, about 92% of them seen only once. About this clone: The target antigen is unknown.

Notes on the study in general: Vaccinated and placebo-treated recipients had similar non-spike TCR breadth. Vaccinated individuals (as opposed to placebo recipients) had higher spike-specific TCR breadth. Substantial post-vaccination breadth of spike-specific CD8+ and CD4+ T cell responses was reported. Total responses of T cells may have been underestimated by the analyses of TCR breadth and depth.

The TCR comes from a human donor who had recovered from COVID-19. This specimen was peripheral blood, taken after recovery from COVID-19.

The DNA for the CDR3 is TGTGCCAGCAGTGCTAGTAGCAATCAGCCCCAGCATTTT. Translated: CASSASSNQPQHF. V is TRBV25-1 and J is TRBJ1-5; D gene uncertain. Germline values: CDR1 MGHDK, CDR2 SYGVNS. The CDR3 spans 13 residues. V was shortened by 4 bases and J by 0 bases, with 4 bases between the two germline ends.